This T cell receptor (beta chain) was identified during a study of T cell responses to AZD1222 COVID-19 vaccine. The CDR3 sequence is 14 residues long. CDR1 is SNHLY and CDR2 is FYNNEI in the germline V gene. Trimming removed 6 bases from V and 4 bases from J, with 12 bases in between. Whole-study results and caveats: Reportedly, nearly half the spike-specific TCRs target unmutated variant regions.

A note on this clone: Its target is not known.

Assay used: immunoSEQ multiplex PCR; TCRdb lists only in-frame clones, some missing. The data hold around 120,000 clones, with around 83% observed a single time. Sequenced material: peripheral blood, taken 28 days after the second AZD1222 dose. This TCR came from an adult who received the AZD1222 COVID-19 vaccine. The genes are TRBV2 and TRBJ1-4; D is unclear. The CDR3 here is CASRPQRLNEKLFF. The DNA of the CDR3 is TGTGCCAGCAGACCCCAGCGCCTTAATGAAAAACTGTTTTTT.